A single sample is the source of the 19 T cell receptor beta chains below, sequenced in a study of T cell repertoires in cytomegalovirus infection. These TCRs are of unknown antigen specificity. TCRdb independently ran MiXCR on the reads; one entry per CDR3 protein. The data show about 700,000 distinct CDR3 sequences, around a third seen once. This specimen consisted of cultured PBMCs, obtained from culture after CMV antigen stimulation. The receptors come from a human donor in good health (CMV status not recorded). Some clones in this sample may be carry-over from other donors' samples.

The rearrangement joins TRBV7-6 to TRBJ2-3, with TRBD2 as a possible D gene (5 bases). V was cut by 5 bases and J by 3 bases, with 18 bases left in between. The CDR3 consists of 16 residues. Germline lookup yields CDR1 SGHVS and CDR2 FNYEAQ. The CDR3 nucleotides are TGTGCCAGCAGCCTCCGCGGGCAGACTGGGACAGATACGCAGTATTTT. Translation: CASSLRGQTGTDTQYF.

The chain uses TRBV7-9 and TRBJ2-3; 8 bases match TRBD2. The CDR3 extends over 13 amino acids. With 7 bases clipped from V and 4 bases from J, the junction kept 4 bases outside the gene matches. Germline CDR1 reads SEHNR; CDR2 reads FQNEAQ (reference sequence). The CDR3 protein is CASKLAGSDTQYF. The CDR3 bases are TGTGCCAGCAAGCTAGCGGGTTCAGATACGCAGTATTTT. Variable domain in full (rest from reference TRBV7-9 and TRBJ2-3): DTGVSQNPRHKITKRGQNVTFRCDPISEHNRLYWYRQTLGQGPEFLTYFQNEAQLEKSRLLSDRFSAERPKGSFSTLEIQRTEQGDSAMYLCASKLAGSDTQYFGPGTRLTVL.

The J gene is TRBJ2-1, the V gene TRBV7-2; D is unresolved. Germline V lookup: CDR1 SGHTA, CDR2 FQGNSA. The CDR3 runs 11 residues. V lost 5 bases, J lost 7 bases, and 6 bases lay in between. The CDR3 is CASSPMNEQFF. Written as DNA, the CDR3 is TGTGCCAGCAGCCCCATGAATGAGCAGTTCTTC.

This clonotype was recorded a few times. This chain uses TRBV6-1 with TRBJ2-3; 11 nucleotides match TRBD1. Germline V lookup: CDR1 MNHNS, CDR2 SASEGT. The length of the CDR3 is 15 residues. V dropped 7 bases and J dropped 3; count of bases not matched to a gene: 6. CDR3 region: CASKMDRGRTDTQYF. CDR3 DNA: TGTGCCAGCAAAATGGACAGGGGGCGAACAGATACGCAGTATTTT.

A few counts support this clonotype. The chain joins TRBV7-2 to TRBJ2-1; 7 bases fit TRBD1. The CDR3 totals 15 residues. The germline V gene encodes CDR1 SGHTA and CDR2 FQGNSA. With V trimmed by 5 bases and J by 7 bases, 11 bases remained unmatched. The CDR3 nucleotides read TGTGCCAGCAGCCCAGACAGGGTTAGTCGGAATGAGCAGTTCTTC. Protein: CASSPDRVSRNEQFF. Variable domain in full (rest from reference TRBV7-2 and TRBJ2-1): GAGVSQSPSNKVTEKGKDVELRCDPISGHTALYWYRQSLGQGLEFLIYFQGNSAPDKSGLPSDRFSAERTGGSVSTLTIQRTQQEDSAVYLCASSPDRVSRNEQFFGPGTRLTVL.

This chain joins TRBV7-9 and TRBJ2-3; D remains unclear. The ends were cut back, 5 bases at V and 3 bases at J, with 24 bases in the middle. Germline V gene sequence: CDR1 SEHNR, CDR2 FQNEAQ (reference sequence). The CDR3 extends over 18 amino acids. The CDR3 sequence is CASSPPVDTPRTTDTQYF. The CDR3 region has the DNA TGTGCCAGCAGCCCCCCTGTCGACACCCCTAGGACGACAGATACGCAGTATTTT.

This chain joins TRBV7-6 and TRBJ2-1; D gene unclear. Between the trimmed V and J ends, which lost 1 base and 8 bases, there was a span of 12 bases. CDR3 length: 14 residues. CDR1 and CDR2 (germline): SGHVS, FNYEAQ. The CDR3 DNA sequence: TGTGCCAGCAGCTTAGTAGTCGGTGGCGATGAGCAGTTCTTC. Its translation is CASSLVVGGDEQFF.

To note about this clonotype: Its ends do not fully match the called genes, so a read error is possible. The chain couples TRBV2 to TRBJ1-2; a weak D match, TRBD1 (6 bases). The CDR3 covers 15 residues. Germline V CDR1 and CDR2: SNHLY, FYNNEI. DNA of the CDR3: TGTGCCAGCAGAGAAGCGACAGGTGATATCTATGGCTACAACTTC. It codes for CASREATGDIYGYNF.

This chain uses TRBV6-1 with TRBJ2-7; tentatively, D is TRBD1 (6 bases). The CDR3 has 16 amino acids. In germline, CDR1 is MNHNS, CDR2 SASEGT. Between the trimmed V and J ends, which lost 5 bases and 3 bases, there was a span of 20 bases. CDR3 in amino acids: CASSPQRAGEIYEQYF. CDR3 bases: TGTGCCAGCAGTCCCCAGAGGGCAGGGGAAATCTACGAGCAGTACTTC.

The chain couples TRBV23-1 to TRBJ2-6; D might be TRBD1 (6 bases). TRBV23-1 has ORF status, its function being uncertain. V shed 3 bases and J shed 0 bases, with 18 bases lying between them. The CDR3 contains 19 residues. CDR3 nucleotides: TGCGCCAGCAGTCAGCCGGCCGGGACGGACAGCTCTGGGGCCAACGTCCTGACTTTC. It yields the protein CASSQPAGTDSSGANVLTF.

The V call is TRBV6-2 or TRBV6-3, the J call TRBJ2-5; 7 bases align to TRBD2. After removal of 6 bases from V and 4 bases from J, the junction contained 14 bases not matched to a gene. The length of the CDR3 is 16 residues. Germline-derived CDR1 and CDR2 are MNHEY and SVGEGT. CDR3 nucleotides: TGTGCCAGCAGGCCACTAGCGACAAGCCGCGGAGAGACCCAGTACTTC. It codes for CASRPLATSRGETQYF.

The gene calls are TRBV6-6 and TRBJ1-3; unclear D gene. The CDR3 is 14 residues long. Trimming pared 0 bases from V and 9 bases from J, leaving 12 bases between. CDR1 and CDR2 (germline): MNHNY, SVGAGI (reference sequence). The CDR3 loop reads CASSYSKFGVTIYF. The CDR3 DNA reads TGTGCCAGCAGTTACTCGAAATTTGGGGTCACCATATATTTT.

The chain has TRBV6-5 and TRBJ1-2, with TRBD1 matching 7 bases. In germline, CDR1 is MNHEY, CDR2 SVGAGI. V lost 6 bases to trimming and J lost 8 bases; unmatched junction nucleotides: 15. This CDR3 is built from 15 residues. The CDR3 sequence is CASRTLMNRGWGYTF. The CDR3 DNA reads as TGTGCCAGCAGAACCCTAATGAACAGGGGTTGGGGCTACACCTTC.

The V call is TRBV28, the J call TRBJ2-7; perhaps TRBD2 as D (5 bases). CDR1 MDHEN and CDR2 SYDVKM come from the germline V gene. Trimming cost V 3 bases and J 1 base, with 13 bases left between them. CDR3 length: 15 amino acids. Here the CDR3 reads CASSFTPRGSYEQYF. The CDR3 DNA reads TGTGCCAGCAGTTTTACCCCTCGGGGTTCCTACGAGCAGTACTTC. Complete variable domain (other parts from reference TRBV28 and TRBJ2-7): DVKVTQSSRYLVKRTGEKVFLECVQDMDHENMFWYRQDPGLGLRLIYFSYDVKMKEKGDIPEGYSVSREKKERFSLILESASTNQTSMYLCASSFTPRGSYEQYFGPGTRLTVT.

At least ten counts were recorded for this clonotype. The chain employs TRBV7-6 and TRBJ1-2; unclear D gene. This CDR3 is 14 amino acids long. CDR1 SGHVS and CDR2 FNYEAQ come from the germline V gene. V was cut by 1 base and J by 3 bases, with 9 bases left in between. The CDR3 protein is CASSLGTRDYGYTF. The CDR3 coding sequence is TGTGCCAGCAGCTTAGGGACCAGAGACTATGGCTACACCTTC.

J is TRBJ2-2 and V is TRBV6-2 or TRBV6-3; no definite D call. The germline V and J ends were trimmed by 6 bases and 2 bases, with 10 bases remaining between them. The CDR3 extends over 14 amino acids. Germline values: CDR1 MNHEY, CDR2 SVGEGT. The CDR3 loop reads CASRPSHNTGELFF. Here the CDR3 DNA reads TGTGCCAGCAGACCCTCCCACAACACCGGGGAGCTGTTTTTT.

The gene calls are TRBV10-3 and TRBJ1-1, with 7 nucleotides matching TRBD1. Germline CDR1 ENHRY, CDR2 SYGVKD. The CDR3 length is 13 residues. Germline trimming cut 7 bases from V and 1 base from J; bases unmatched to any gene: 3. Here the CDR3 reads CAIMGQRNTEAFF. For the CDR3, the DNA is TGTGCCATCATGGGACAGAGGAACACTGAAGCTTTCTTT.

The chain recombines TRBV18 with TRBJ2-4; D gene unclear. CDR3 size: 14 residues. Germline CDR1 reads KGHSH; CDR2 reads LQKENI. V shed 3 bases and J shed 1 base, with 7 bases lying between them. The CDR3 spells CASSPTDAKNIQYF. In DNA, the CDR3 is TGTGCCAGCTCACCGACGGATGCCAAAAACATTCAGTACTTC.

This clonotype was seen a few times. The chain couples TRBV6-2 or TRBV6-3 to TRBJ2-7; 7 bases are shared with TRBD1. The trim removed 6 bases at V and 2 bases at J, leaving 13 bases unmatched. Per the germline V gene, CDR1 is MNHEY and CDR2 is SVGEGT. The CDR3 covers 16 residues. The CDR3 sequence: CASSHLPGQVAYEQYF. The CDR3 DNA follows: TGTGCCAGCAGCCACCTACCCGGACAGGTAGCCTACGAGCAGTACTTC.